This T cell receptor (beta chain) was captured in a study of blood T cell repertoires in COVID-19. Study-wide context: Sources were T cells, B-cell-depleted T cells, or PBMCs; the material itself was cDNA or gDNA.

Researchers sorted participants into cohorts using their self-reported clinical history. Generated by immunoSEQ multiplex PCR, the TCRdb table keeps only in-frame clones and is missing some. The sample lists about 270,000 clones, around nine tenths occurring once. The sample comprised PBMCs or T cells enriched from blood (not recorded which). This TCR was recovered from a woman aged 55-70 years who had recovered from COVID-19.

CDR3 sequence: CASSPDTPSRNTIYF. For the CDR3, the DNA is TGTGCCAGCAGTCCGGACACTCCCTCCCGGAACACCATATATTTT. This chain joins TRBV6-5 and TRBJ1-3, with a weak D call TRBD1 (5 bases). The V gene's germline CDR1 is MNHEY and CDR2 SVGAGI. Trimming removed 5 bases at V and 7 bases at J, with 18 bases between. There are 15 residues in the CDR3.